The sequence of this T cell receptor (beta chain) was determined in a study of blood T cell repertoires in COVID-19. At the level of the study: Samples representing acute and convalescent COVID-19 were sourced from the United States, Italy and Spain. T cells, B-cell-depleted T cells, or PBMCs provided the cDNA or gDNA that served as material.

Original methodology: Quantification of nucleated cells was approximated via reference gene primer amplification. This table comes from immunoSEQ multiplex PCR, and its TCRdb copy is limited to in-frame clones, with some not included. V, J and clone size reflect that table, while D and trimming were determined from the DNA. The sample consists of roughly 140,000 clones, approximately 90% of them appearing once. The V gene's germline CDR1 is MGHRA and CDR2 YSYEKL. Deletions cut 2 bases from V and 1 base from J, with 13 bases between. The CDR3 length is 16 residues. This chain joins TRBV4-1 and TRBJ2-3, with D perhaps matching TRBD2 (6 bases). Material for sequencing was peripheral blood. The clonotype originates from a woman aged 40 to 49 with acute or convalescent COVID-19. The CDR3 region has the DNA TGCGCCAGCAGCCAAAACGAAGGGACTCGCACAGATACGCAGTATTTT. Its protein is CASSQNEGTRTDTQYF.